The clone carrying this T cell receptor (beta chain) was seen a handful of times. Its antigen is unknown. Cells stained for CD3, CD4, CD8, CD45RA, CD27 and viability were sorted into four CD45RA/CD27 subsets. An equimolar mix of two oligonucleotides served as the beta constant-region primer for TRBC1 and TRBC2. Four rounds of PCR amplified the ligated cDNA using nested alpha and beta constant-region primers plus SP2. TCRdb ran MiXCR on the UMI-ligation and nested PCR reads and lists one entry per CDR3 protein. Of around 93,000 distinct CDR3 sequences listed, roughly 10% were seen once; the top ten hold approximately 0.14%. The sample is drawn from a study of naive and memory T cell subsets. This CDR3 has 14 residues. The germline V and J ends were trimmed by 5 bases and 3 bases, with 11 bases remaining between them. Study-wide points: Possibly reflecting memory cells re-expressing CD45RA, a few larger clonotypes occurred in naive repertoires, especially CD8.

This clonotype was obtained from a human donor in good health. The sample comprised naive CD4+ T cells from blood. The chain combines TRBV12-3 or TRBV12-4 with TRBJ2-4, with D maybe TRBD1 (7 bases). Written as DNA, the CDR3 is TGTGCCAGCAGTGGAGGGGGCGGCAAAAACATTCAGTACTTC. Its translation: CASSGGGGKNIQYF.